The 14 T cell receptor beta chains below were found in one sample sequenced in a study of response to subunit inactivated influenza vaccine. Via MiXCR, TCRdb re-called the RT-PCR reads, giving one row per CDR3 protein. The sample contains 650,000 to 700,000 distinct CDR3 sequences, approximately 14% of which appear only once. The material was PBMCs from blood, obtained 12 days after vaccination. These receptors all stem from a man aged 45-65 years who received an inactivated influenza vaccine.

This clonotype appeared a few times. The J gene is TRBJ2-7, the V gene TRBV19, with D tentatively TRBD1 or TRBD2 (5 bases each). With 3 bases removed from V and 4 bases from J, the gap between germline ends came to 10 bases. Germline V gene sequence: CDR1 LNHDA, CDR2 SQIVND (reference sequence). CDR3 length: 13 amino acids. The CDR3 DNA reads TGTGCCAGTAGTATCGGGGACGGATACGAGCAGTACTTC. It translates to CASSIGDGYEQYF. The variable domain in full, completed from reference TRBV19 and TRBJ2-7, reads DGGITQSPKYLFRKEGQNVTLSCEQNLNHDAMYWYRQDPGQGLRLIYYSQIVNDFQKGDIAEGYSVSREKKESFPLTVTSAQKNPTAFYLCASSIGDGYEQYFGPGTRLTVT.

This clonotype was seen more than once but under ten times. The J gene is TRBJ2-7, the V gene TRBV10-2; 8 nucleotides line up with TRBD2. Per the germline V gene, CDR1 is WSHSY and CDR2 is SAAADI. With V trimmed by 8 bases and J by 0 bases, 15 bases remained unmatched. This CDR3 is 17 amino acids long. The CDR3 loop reads CASFQRGMIGSSYEQYF. The CDR3 nucleotides are TGCGCCAGCTTCCAGCGGGGGATGATAGGTAGCTCCTACGAGCAGTACTTC.

The chain combines TRBV30 with TRBJ2-4; possible D gene TRBD2, 5 bases. This CDR3 has 15 residues. Germline values: CDR1 GTSNPN, CDR2 SVGIG (reference sequence). Trimming removed 2 bases from V and 1 base from J, with 12 bases in between. The CDR3 reads CAWSTRGIAKNIQYF. CDR3 nucleotide sequence: TGTGCCTGGAGTACCCGAGGGATTGCCAAAAACATTCAGTACTTC. The full variable domain, its missing parts supplied by reference TRBV30 and TRBJ2-4, is SQTIHQWPATLVQPVGSPLSLECTVEGTSNPNLYWYRQAAGRGLQLLFYSVGIGQISSEVPQNLSASRPQDRQFILSSKKLLLSDSGFYLCAWSTRGIAKNIQYFGAGTRLSVL.

This sequence joins TRBV2 and TRBJ1-5; 7 positions agree with TRBD1. V trimming: 6 bases; J trimming: 4 bases; junction bases outside the gene matches: 9. The CDR3 length is 15 residues. Germline V gives CDR1 SNHLY, CDR2 FYNNEI. The CDR3 nucleotides are TGTGCCAGCAGCCCGATGACAGGGAGAAATCAGCCCCAGCATTTT. Protein sequence: CASSPMTGRNQPQHF.

Only a few counts were recorded for this clonotype. The chain uses TRBV5-1 and TRBJ2-2, with 9 nucleotides matching TRBD1. Germline CDR1 reads SGHRS; CDR2 reads YFSETQ. The V gene end was trimmed by 1 base and the J gene end by 7 bases; junction bases not matched to a gene: 5. The CDR3 spans 15 residues. The CDR3 region has the DNA TGCGCCAGCAGCTTGACGGACAGGGGCGGCGGGGAGCTGTTTTTT. It encodes CASSLTDRGGGELFF. Full variable domain (remainder filled in from reference TRBV5-1 and TRBJ2-2): KAGVTQTPRYLIKTRGQQVTLSCSPISGHRSVSWYQQTPGQGLQFLFEYFSETQRNKGNFPGRFSGRQFSNSRSEMNVSTLELGDSALYLCASSLTDRGGGELFFGEGSRLTVL.

The chain combines TRBV7-2 with TRBJ1-6; the match to TRBD1 covers 7 bases. Germline assignment: CDR1 SGHTA and CDR2 FQGNSA. V shed 4 bases, J shed 6 bases, and the junction held 6 bases outside the gene matches. The CDR3 covers 15 residues. CDR3 in amino acids: CASSSTGTANSPLHF. The CDR3 DNA is TGTGCCAGCAGCTCAACCGGGACAGCTAATTCACCCCTCCACTTT.

This clonotype was observed a few times. V is TRBV20-1 and J is TRBJ2-7; possible D gene TRBD2, 6 bases. In germline, CDR1 is DFQATT, CDR2 SNEGSKA (reference sequence). V shed 7 bases and J shed 5 bases, with 15 bases lying between them. The CDR3 loop spans 12 amino acids. In nucleotides, the CDR3 is TGCAGTGGATGGAGGGCCGGCAACGAGCAGTACTTC. Translating it yields CSGWRAGNEQYF.

This clonotype has just a few counts. This chain connects TRBV3-1 to TRBJ2-6; no clear D. Germline V gene sequence: CDR1 LGHDT, CDR2 YNNKEL (reference sequence). V lost 5 bases and J lost 2, with 7 bases in between. The CDR3 has 14 residues. CDR3 coding DNA: TGTGCCAGCAGCGCTGCTGCTGGGGCCAACGTCCTGACTTTC. This encodes CASSAAAGANVLTF.

The V call is TRBV7-9, the J call TRBJ1-5; D gene uncertain. V lost 1 base and J lost 4, with 11 bases in between. CDR1 is SEHNR, CDR2 FQNEAQ, per germline (reference sequence). This CDR3 comprises 15 residues. CDR3 sequence (DNA): TGTGCCAGCAGCTTAGGCGCAGGACCTAATCAGCCCCAGCATTTT. This encodes CASSLGAGPNQPQHF.

This chain links TRBV24-1 with TRBJ2-2, with 11 bases fitting TRBD2. There are 16 residues in the CDR3. Germline lookup yields CDR1 KGHDR and CDR2 SFDVKD. With 7 bases clipped from V and 5 bases from J, the junction kept 8 bases outside the gene matches. In nucleotides, the CDR3 is TGTGCCACCAGGTCCACTAGCGGGAGTGATACCGGGGAGCTGTTTTTT. Its protein product is CATRSTSGSDTGELFF.

This clonotype was detected a few times. This chain links TRBV12-3 or TRBV12-4 with TRBJ2-1; 7 nucleotides match TRBD1. With V trimmed by 1 base and J by 0 bases, 6 bases remained unmatched. The CDR3 length is 17 residues. CDR3 amino acids: CASSLGQGLSSYNEQFF. CDR3 nucleotides: TGTGCCAGCAGTTTAGGACAGGGCCTAAGCTCCTACAATGAGCAGTTCTTC.

This clonotype has ten or more counts. V usage is TRBV29-1 and J usage is TRBJ2-3; 9 bases are a match to TRBD1. The germline CDR1 and CDR2 sequences are SQVTM and ANQGSEA. This CDR3 has 15 residues. Trimming at V came to 6 bases and at J to 4 bases, leaving 11 bases not matched to a gene. This chain's CDR3 is CSVRGTGKGADTQYF. CDR3 coding DNA: TGCAGCGTAAGGGGGACAGGGAAGGGCGCAGATACGCAGTATTTT.

J is TRBJ2-1 and V is TRBV4-2; D remains ambiguous. The length of the CDR3 is 14 residues. V was trimmed by 0 bases and J by 9 bases, leaving 12 bases between them. Germline V gene sequence: CDR1 LGHNA, CDR2 YNFKEQ. CDR3 in amino acids: CASSQDRLSFEQFF. CDR3 nucleotides: TGTGCCAGCAGCCAAGATCGCCTTAGCTTTGAGCAGTTCTTC.

This clonotype was picked up a small number of times. The chain joins TRBV7-8 to TRBJ2-1; TRBD2 agrees at 7 bases. In germline, CDR1 is SGHVS, CDR2 FQNEAQ. This CDR3 has 15 residues. Trimming at V came to 3 bases and at J to 8 bases, leaving 10 bases not matched to a gene. In DNA, the CDR3 is TGTGCCAGCAGCTTCACCCGACTAGCTCGGGATGAGCAGTTCTTC. Its protein is CASSFTRLARDEQFF.